The sequence of this TCR beta chain was determined in a study of cytomegalovirus exposure and HLA in healthy donors. In the study overall: The same platform as the roughly 630 first-cohort repertoires was used for the 130 or so validation repertoires, a later analysis reported.

TCRdb's copy holds only in-frame clones and misses some; the assay was immunoSEQ multiplex PCR. The table shows approximately 180,000 clones, with more than 75% occurring only once. V was clipped by 4 bases and J by 4 bases, with 14 bases between them. The CDR3 sequence is 13 residues long. Germline-derived CDR1 and CDR2 are GTSNPN and SVGIG (reference sequence). The material sequenced was PBMCs. J is TRBJ2-7 and V is TRBV30; tentative D call: TRBD2 (7 bases). This TCR was recovered from a woman in her thirties in good health and CMV-seronegative. CDR3 amino acids: CAWTSGGGYEQYF. CDR3 in DNA: TGTGCCTGGACGTCGGGGGGCGGATACGAGCAGTACTTC.